The rows below give T cell receptor beta chains drawn from one sample of a study of ipilimumab plus nivolumab after autologous stem cell transplantation. Assay: immunoSEQ multiplex PCR; the TCRdb copy retains only in-frame clones and omits some. The sample consists of about 9,700 clones, approximately 80% of them appearing once. The material sequenced was PBMCs, taken in a trial of ipilimumab plus nivolumab as post-transplant consolidation. The source is a male donor with diffuse large B-cell lymphoma. CDR3s include the opening cysteine and the closing phenylalanine or tryptophan. D genes are given only for firm matches. Not all rows give a size; the values are once, few, many and, for expanded clones, a class.

D	J	V	size	CDR3	DNA
TRBD1	TRBJ1-6	TRBV30	.	CAWSQALPGTGNSPLHF	TGTGCCTGGAGCCAAGCCCTCCCCGGGACAGGGAATTCACCCCTCCACTTT
.	TRBJ2-3	TRBV6-5	.	CASSRFLTDTQYF	TGTGCCAGCAGTCGGTTCCTCACAGATACGCAGTATTTT
.	TRBJ2-3	TRBV2	.	CASNRVSRTDTQYF	TGTGCCAGCAATAGGGTCTCGCGCACAGATACGCAGTATTTT
.	TRBJ2-1	TRBV9	.	CASSVGGNNEQFF	TGTGCCAGCAGCGTAGGGGGGAACAATGAGCAGTTCTTC
TRBD2	TRBJ2-1	TRBV28	.	CASSRQRGGNNEQFF	TGTGCCAGCAGCCGCCAGCGGGGGGGCAACAATGAGCAGTTCTTC
TRBD1	TRBJ1-1	TRBV10-3	.	CAISRQGANTEAFF	TGTGCCATCAGTAGACAGGGTGCGAACACTGAAGCTTTCTTT
TRBD2	TRBJ2-1	TRBV9	few	CASSVPKSGGAYTEQFF	TGTGCCAGCAGCGTCCCAAAGAGCGGGGGGGCCTATACTGAGCAGTTCTTC
.	TRBJ2-2	TRBV7-2	.	CASSSDSTGELFF	TGTGCCAGCAGCTCGGACAGCACCGGGGAGCTGTTTTTT
.	TRBJ1-1	TRBV7-2	.	CASSFKGGTEAFF	TGTGCCAGCAGCTTTAAAGGTGGGACTGAAGCTTTCTTT
.	TRBJ2-3	TRBV9	once	CASSPFVRDTLYF	TGTGCCAGCAGCCCCTTTGTCCGGGACACCTTGTATTTT
.	TRBJ2-3	TRBV5-4	.	CASSFRQGVADTQYF	TGTGCCAGCAGCTTCCGACAAGGGGTGGCAGATACGCAGTATTTT
.	TRBJ1-1	TRBV18	.	CASSPMEYTEAFF	TGTGCCAGCTCACCAATGGAGTACACTGAAGCTTTCTTT
.	TRBJ1-1	TRBV19	.	CASTLGRGVDTEAFF	TGTGCCAGTACCCTGGGGAGGGGAGTGGACACTGAAGCTTTCTTT
TRBD1	TRBJ2-1	TRBV9	.	CASSGTGALASSYNEQFF	TGTGCCAGCAGCGGGACAGGGGCCCTCGCATCCTCCTACAATGAGCAGTTCTTC
TRBD1	TRBJ1-2	TRBV28	.	CASSITVGTGGHGYTF	TGTGCCAGCAGCATTACTGTAGGGACAGGGGGCCATGGCTACACCTTC
.	TRBJ1-2	TRBV10-2	.	CASSDNRTPYGYTF	TGCGCCAGCAGTGATAACAGGACCCCCTATGGCTACACCTTC
.	TRBJ1-5	TRBV16	few	CASSQSQGINQPQHF	TGTGCCAGCAGCCAATCCCAGGGGATCAATCAGCCCCAGCATTTT
.	TRBJ1-5	TRBV15	.	CATRLRGTRYSNQPQHF	TGTGCCACCAGACTAAGAGGGACACGTTATAGCAATCAGCCCCAGCATTTT
.	TRBJ1-3	TRBV29-1	.	CSVVWAGNTIYF	TGCAGCGTTGTATGGGCTGGAAACACCATATATTTT
.	TRBJ1-5	TRBV2	.	CASSGLETNQPQHF	TGTGCCAGCAGTGGACTGGAAACTAATCAGCCCCAGCATTTT
.	TRBJ2-3	TRBV5-1	once	CASSVTLGVTDTQYF	TGCGCCAGCAGCGTCACGCTTGGGGTGACGGATACGCAGTATTTT
TRBD1	TRBJ1-1	TRBV23-1	once	CASSRGPPEAFF	TGCGCCAGCAGCAGGGGGCCCCCGGAAGCTTTCTTT
.	TRBJ2-7	TRBV28	.	CASSLSGRVAYEQYF	TGTGCCAGCAGTTTGTCAGGCAGGGTAGCCTACGAGCAGTACTTC
.	TRBJ1-5	TRBV4-2	.	CASSQDLGRNQPQHF	TGTGCCAGCAGCCAAGATCTGGGTAGGAATCAGCCCCAGCATTTT
.	TRBJ1-2	TRBV28	.	CASSLRDSYTF	TGTGCCAGCAGTTTGAGGGACAGCTACACCTTC
.	TRBJ2-2	TRBV7-8	.	CASSLVMAGEQFF	TGTGCCAGCAGCTTAGTGATGGCAGGAGAGCAGTTTTTT
.	TRBJ2-7	TRBV5-1	.	CASSQQGSYEQYF	TGCGCCAGCAGTCAACAGGGTTCTTACGAGCAGTACTTC
.	TRBJ1-1	TRBV13	.	CASSPQRWEGAFF	TGTGCCAGCAGCCCCCAGAGATGGGAGGGAGCTTTCTTT
.	TRBJ2-3	TRBV5-4	.	CASSSMGVTDTQYF	TGTGCCAGCAGCTCCATGGGGGTCACAGATACGCAGTATTTT
.	TRBJ2-2	TRBV4-1	.	CASSPLGGFNTGELFF	TGCGCCAGCAGCCCTCTTGGGGGTTTTAACACCGGGGAGCTGTTTTTT
TRBD1	TRBJ2-2	TRBV19	.	CASSNPQGDSLLFF	TGTGCCAGTAGTAATCCGCAGGGGGATAGTTTACTGTTTTTT
.	TRBJ2-7	TRBV5-1	.	CASSLNPRQPYEQYF	TGCGCCAGCAGCTTGAACCCCCGGCAGCCCTACGAGCAGTACTTC
.	TRBJ1-1	TRBV5-1	.	CASSLEVWNTEAFF	TGCGCCAGCAGCTTGGAGGTGTGGAACACTGAAGCTTTCTTT
.	TRBJ1-5	TRBV6-5	.	CASSVDRYQPQHF	TGTGCCAGCAGTGTCGACCGATATCAGCCCCAGCATTTT
.	TRBJ1-5	TRBV9	.	CASSVDGASNQPQHF	TGTGCCAGCAGCGTAGATGGCGCGAGCAATCAGCCCCAGCATTTT
TRBD1	TRBJ2-5	TRBV6-5	.	CASSYKGQPQETQYF	TGTGCCAGCAGTTACAAGGGACAGCCCCAAGAGACCCAGTACTTC